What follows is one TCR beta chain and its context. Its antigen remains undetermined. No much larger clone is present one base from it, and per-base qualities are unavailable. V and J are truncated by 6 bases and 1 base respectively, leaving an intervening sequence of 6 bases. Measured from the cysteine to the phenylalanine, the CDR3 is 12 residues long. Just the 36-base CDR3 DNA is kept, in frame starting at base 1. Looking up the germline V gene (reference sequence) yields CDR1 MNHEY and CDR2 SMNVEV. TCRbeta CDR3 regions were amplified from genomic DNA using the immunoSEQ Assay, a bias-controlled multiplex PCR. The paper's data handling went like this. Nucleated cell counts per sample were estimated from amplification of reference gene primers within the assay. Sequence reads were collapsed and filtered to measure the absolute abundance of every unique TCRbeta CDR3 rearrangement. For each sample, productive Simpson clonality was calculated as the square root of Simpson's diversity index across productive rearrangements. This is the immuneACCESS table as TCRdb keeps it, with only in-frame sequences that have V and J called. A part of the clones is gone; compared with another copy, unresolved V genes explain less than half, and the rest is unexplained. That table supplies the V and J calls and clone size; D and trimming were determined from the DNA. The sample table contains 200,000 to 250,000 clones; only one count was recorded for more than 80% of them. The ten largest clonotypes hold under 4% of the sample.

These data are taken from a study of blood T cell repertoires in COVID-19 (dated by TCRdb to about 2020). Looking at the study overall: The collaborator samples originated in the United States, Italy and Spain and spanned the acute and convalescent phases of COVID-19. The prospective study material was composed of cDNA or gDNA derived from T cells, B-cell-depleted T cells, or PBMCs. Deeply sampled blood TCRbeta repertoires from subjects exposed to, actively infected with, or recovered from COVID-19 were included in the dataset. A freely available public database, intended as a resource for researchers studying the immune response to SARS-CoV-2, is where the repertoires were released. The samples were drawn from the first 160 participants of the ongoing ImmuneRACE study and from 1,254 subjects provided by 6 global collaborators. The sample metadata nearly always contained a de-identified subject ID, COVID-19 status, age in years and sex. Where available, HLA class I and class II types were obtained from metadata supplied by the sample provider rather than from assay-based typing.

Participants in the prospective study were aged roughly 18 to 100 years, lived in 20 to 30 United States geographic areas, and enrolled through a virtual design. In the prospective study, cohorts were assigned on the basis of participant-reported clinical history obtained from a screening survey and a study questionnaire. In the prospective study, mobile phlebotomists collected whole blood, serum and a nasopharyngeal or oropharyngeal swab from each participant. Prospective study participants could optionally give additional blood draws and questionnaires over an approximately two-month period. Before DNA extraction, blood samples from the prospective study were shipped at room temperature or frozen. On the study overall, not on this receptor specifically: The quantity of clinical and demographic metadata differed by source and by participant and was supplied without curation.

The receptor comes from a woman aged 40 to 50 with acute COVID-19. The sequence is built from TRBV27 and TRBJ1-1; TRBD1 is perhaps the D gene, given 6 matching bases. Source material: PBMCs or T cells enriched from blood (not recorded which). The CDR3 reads CASSRGNTEAFF. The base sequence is TGTGCCAGCAGCAGGGGGAACACTGAAGCTTTCTTT.